This TCR beta chain was captured by sequencing in a study of blood T cell repertoires in COVID-19. The CDR3 extends over 16 amino acids. Deletions cut 1 base from V and 0 bases from J, with 12 bases between. Germline V gene sequence: CDR1 LGHDT, CDR2 YNNKEL (reference sequence). How the authors handled the data: Amplifying reference gene primers gave estimates of nucleated cell counts. Only in-frame clones appear in the TCRdb table, and some are missing; sequencing was by immunoSEQ multiplex PCR. The V and J calls and clone size are taken from that table; D and trimming were inferred from the DNA. This table has tens of thousands of clones, almost 85% appearing once.

Sequences were obtained from peripheral blood. The chain is built from TRBV3-1 (or the pseudogene TRBV3-2) and TRBJ2-5; no reliable D call. The TCR was taken from a man in his forties or fifties with active or convalescent COVID-19. CDR3 in amino acids: CASSQGVADYQETQYF. CDR3 nucleotide sequence: TGTGCCAGCAGCCAAGGAGTGGCAGACTACCAAGAGACCCAGTACTTC.